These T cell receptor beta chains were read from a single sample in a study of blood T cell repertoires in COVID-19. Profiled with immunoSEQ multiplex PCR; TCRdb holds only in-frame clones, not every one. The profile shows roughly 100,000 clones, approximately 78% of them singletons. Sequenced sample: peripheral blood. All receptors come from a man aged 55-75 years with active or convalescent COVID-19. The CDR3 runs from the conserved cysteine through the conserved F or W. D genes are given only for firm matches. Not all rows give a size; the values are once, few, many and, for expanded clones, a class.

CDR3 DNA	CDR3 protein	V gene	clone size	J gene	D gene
TGCGCCAGCAGCCAACCGCTAAGGGGGCTCGGATCACCCCTCCACTTT	CASSQPLRGLGSPLHF	TRBV4-1	-	TRBJ1-6	TRBD1
TGTGCCAGCAGCCGGTCTAGCGGGAGCCCTAATGAGCAGTTCTTC	CASSRSSGSPNEQFF	TRBV5-4	-	TRBJ2-1	TRBD2
TGTGCCACCAGTTCCCGGACTAGCGGGAACACAGATACGCAGTATTTT	CATSSRTSGNTDTQYF	TRBV24-1	-	TRBJ2-3	TRBD2
TGCGCCAGCAGTGAGGGGACAGGGGCAGGGTCACCCCTCCACTTT	CASSEGTGAGSPLHF	TRBV10-2	-	TRBJ1-6	TRBD1
TGTGCCAGTAGTGCACAGGGTGGAGGCAATCAGCCCCAGCATTTT	CASSAQGGGNQPQHF	TRBV19	-	TRBJ1-5	-
TGTGCCAGCAACATACAGGGTCGAAGGGAGACCCAGTACTTC	CASNIQGRRETQYF	TRBV6-6	-	TRBJ2-5	-
TGTGCCAGCAGCCGGGACTATAATGAGCAGTTCTTC	CASSRDYNEQFF	TRBV7-2	-	TRBJ2-1	TRBD2
TGTGCCAGCAGTTACAGCGGGGGCAGGTCTTTCTTC	CASSYSGGRSFF	TRBV6-2/TRBV6-3	-	TRBJ2-1	TRBD2
TGTGCCATCAGGAGGGAGATAGAGGCACAAGAGACCCAGTACTTC	CAIRREIEAQETQYF	TRBV10-3	-	TRBJ2-5	-
TGCGCCAGCAGCTTAAACAGTGTGGATACGCAGTATTTT	CASSLNSVDTQYF	TRBV5-1	-	TRBJ2-3	-
TGTGCCAGCAGTTACGGGGGGGGAGTAGAGCAGTTCTTC	CASSYGGGVEQFF	TRBV6-2/TRBV6-3	-	TRBJ2-1	TRBD2
TGCGCCAGCAGCTTCCAACAGTCAACCGGGGAGCTGTTTTTT	CASSFQQSTGELFF	TRBV5-1	few	TRBJ2-2	-
TGTGCCAGCTCACACGGACAGGACTACGAGCAGTACTTC	CASSHGQDYEQYF	TRBV18	few	TRBJ2-7	TRBD1
TGCGCCAGCAGCGCTCAGGGAGGTGGGAACTATGGCTACACCTTC	CASSAQGGGNYGYTF	TRBV5-1	-	TRBJ1-2	-
TGTGCCAGCGGGAGAGGACAGGGGGCGTCGGGGGCCAACGTCCTGACTTTC	CASGRGQGASGANVLTF	TRBV9	-	TRBJ2-6	TRBD1
TGTGCCAGCAGCCTTCAAACTAGCGGGAGCACAGATACGCAGTATTTT	CASSLQTSGSTDTQYF	TRBV11-2	-	TRBJ2-3	TRBD2
TGTGCCAGCAGCCCTACCGGGACACCATACAATGAGCAGTTCTTC	CASSPTGTPYNEQFF	TRBV4-2	-	TRBJ2-1	-
TGTGCCACCAGCCAGACAGGGGACACCGGGGAGCTGTTTTTT	CATSQTGDTGELFF	TRBV24-1	-	TRBJ2-2	TRBD1
TGTGCCAGCAGTTTATTAGCTAGCGGGAGCCGTAATGAGCAGTTCTTC	CASSLLASGSRNEQFF	TRBV27	-	TRBJ2-1	TRBD2
TGTGCCAGCAGCTTAATAACAGGGGGCGCGGGCACTGAAGCTTTCTTT	CASSLITGGAGTEAFF	TRBV7-9	-	TRBJ1-1	TRBD1
TGCAGTGCTAGTAGTGTTGGGAGCGGGAGGCAAAGTTACAATGAGCAGTTCTTC	CSASSVGSGRQSYNEQFF	TRBV20-1	-	TRBJ2-1	TRBD2
TGTGCCAGCAGTGGGAGGACAGGTACCTCGTACTTC	CASSGRTGTSYF	TRBV12-3/TRBV12-4	once	TRBJ2-7	-
TGTGCCAGCAGCACCGGGACTAGCGGGAGTGATACGCAGTATTTT	CASSTGTSGSDTQYF	TRBV7-9	-	TRBJ2-3	TRBD2
TGTGCCAGCAGCTTAGATAGGGGGCGCAGCTATGGCTACACCTTC	CASSLDRGRSYGYTF	TRBV11-2	-	TRBJ1-2	TRBD1
TGTGCCAGCAGCCTGGGCAGCGGGAGAACAGATACGCAGTATTTT	CASSLGSGRTDTQYF	TRBV7-9	-	TRBJ2-3	TRBD2
TGTGCCAGCAGCTTTGGACAGGGGGGTAGGTACGAGCAGTACTTC	CASSFGQGGRYEQYF	TRBV5-5	-	TRBJ2-7	TRBD1
TGTGCCAGCAGCTTATGGGGCCCGAGACTAGCGGGAGTAGCAGATACGCAGTATTTT	CASSLWGPRLAGVADTQYF	TRBV7-8	once	TRBJ2-3	TRBD2
TGTGCCAGCAGTTTCTCGTCGAGTCGGTACGAGCAGTACTTC	CASSFSSSRYEQYF	TRBV7-9	-	TRBJ2-7	-
TGTGCCAGCAAACCTACAGGGACCAACTATGGCTACACCTTC	CASKPTGTNYGYTF	TRBV19	-	TRBJ1-2	-
TGTGCCAGCAGCGTACTAGCGGGAGGGGCTAAAGAGCAGTACTTC	CASSVLAGGAKEQYF	TRBV6-2/TRBV6-3	-	TRBJ2-7	TRBD2
TGTGCCAGCTCACCACCGGGGCGAGGAAGGAATGAGCAGTTCTTC	CASSPPGRGRNEQFF	TRBV18	-	TRBJ2-1	-
TGCGCCAGCAGCCTTTCGTCGAGCGACGGAGCTTTCTTT	CASSLSSSDGAFF	TRBV5-1	-	TRBJ1-1	-
TGTGCCAGCAGTATGACAGGGGGCGGCTATGGCTACACCTTC	CASSMTGGGYGYTF	TRBV27	-	TRBJ1-2	TRBD1
TGCAGTGCGAGTGGGGGCGGGAGCGGGACCCAGTACTTC	CSASGGGSGTQYF	TRBV20-1	-	TRBJ2-5	-
TGTGCCAGCAGCCGACGACTAGCCTCCTACGAGCAGTACTTC	CASSRRLASYEQYF	TRBV6-2/TRBV6-3	-	TRBJ2-7	TRBD2
TGTGCCAGCAGTTACAGAGCCACTGGGGCCAACGTCCTGACTTTC	CASSYRATGANVLTF	TRBV6-6	-	TRBJ2-6	-
TGTGCCAGCAGCTTAGAGGGGACTCCCTTCTACGAGCAGTACTTC	CASSLEGTPFYEQYF	TRBV11-3	-	TRBJ2-7	-
TGTGCCAGCAGTGAGCGGAGGGGAGTCACTGAAGCTTTCTTT	CASSERRGVTEAFF	TRBV6-1	-	TRBJ1-1	-
TGTGCCAGTAGTTACAGGGTCTATGGCTACACCTTC	CASSYRVYGYTF	TRBV19	-	TRBJ1-2	-
TGTGCCAGCAGCCAAGCCGGCTTTGGGGTAGCGGGCACAGATACGCAGTATTTT	CASSQAGFGVAGTDTQYF	TRBV3-1/TRBV3-2	-	TRBJ2-3	-
TGTGCCATCAGTGAGTCTCCGGGGAAATCCTACAATGAGCAGTTCTTC	CAISESPGKSYNEQFF	TRBV10-3	-	TRBJ2-1	-